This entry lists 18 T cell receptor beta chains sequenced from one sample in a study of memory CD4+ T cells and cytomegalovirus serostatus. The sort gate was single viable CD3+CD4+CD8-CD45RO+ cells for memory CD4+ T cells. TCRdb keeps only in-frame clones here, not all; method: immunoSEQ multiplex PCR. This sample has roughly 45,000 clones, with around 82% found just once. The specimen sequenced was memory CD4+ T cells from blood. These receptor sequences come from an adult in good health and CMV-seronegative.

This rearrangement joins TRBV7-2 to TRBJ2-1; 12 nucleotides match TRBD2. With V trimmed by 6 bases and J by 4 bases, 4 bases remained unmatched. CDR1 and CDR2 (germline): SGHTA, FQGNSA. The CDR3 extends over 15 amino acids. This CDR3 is CASRQTSGGYNEQFF. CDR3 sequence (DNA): TGTGCCAGCAGACAAACTAGCGGGGGGTACAATGAGCAGTTCTTC.

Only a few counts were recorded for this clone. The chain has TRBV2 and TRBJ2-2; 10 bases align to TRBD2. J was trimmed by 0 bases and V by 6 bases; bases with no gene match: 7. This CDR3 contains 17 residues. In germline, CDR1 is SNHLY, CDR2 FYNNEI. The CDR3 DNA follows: TGTGCCAGCAGACCAACTAGCGGGGAACCGAACACCGGGGAGCTGTTTTTT. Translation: CASRPTSGEPNTGELFF.

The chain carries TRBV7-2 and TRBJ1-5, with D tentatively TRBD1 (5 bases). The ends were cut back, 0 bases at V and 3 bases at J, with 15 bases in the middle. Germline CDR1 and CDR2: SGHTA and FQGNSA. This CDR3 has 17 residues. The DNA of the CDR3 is TGTGCCAGCAGCTTAGCTCCTCCTGGGGCCGCCAATCAGCCCCAGCATTTT. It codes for CASSLAPPGAANQPQHF.

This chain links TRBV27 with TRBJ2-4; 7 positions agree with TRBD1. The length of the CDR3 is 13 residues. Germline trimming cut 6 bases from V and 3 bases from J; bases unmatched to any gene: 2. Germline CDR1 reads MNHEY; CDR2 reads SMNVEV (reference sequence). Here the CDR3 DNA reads TGTGCCAGCAGGACAGGGAACAAAAACATTCAGTACTTC. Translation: CASRTGNKNIQYF.

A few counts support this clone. The CDR3 DNA reads TGTGCCTGGACAGGGGAAGGGGACACTGAAGCTTTCTTT. This gives the protein CAWTGEGDTEAFF. This sequence joins TRBV30 and TRBJ1-1, with TRBD1 as a possible D gene (6 bases). Germline CDR1 is GTSNPN and CDR2 is SVGIG (reference sequence). V was shortened by 4 bases and J by 3 bases, with 12 bases between the two germline ends. This CDR3 contains 13 residues.

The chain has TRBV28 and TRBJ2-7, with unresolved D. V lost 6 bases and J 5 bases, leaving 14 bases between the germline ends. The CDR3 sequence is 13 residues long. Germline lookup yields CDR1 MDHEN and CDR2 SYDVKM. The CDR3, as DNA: TGTGCCAGCAGGCTTTTGGTCGGAAACGAGCAGTACTTC. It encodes CASRLLVGNEQYF.

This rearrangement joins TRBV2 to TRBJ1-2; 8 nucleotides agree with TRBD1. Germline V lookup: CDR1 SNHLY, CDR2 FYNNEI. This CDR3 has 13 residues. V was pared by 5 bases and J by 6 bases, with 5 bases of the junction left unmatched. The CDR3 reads CASSPGQEDGYTF. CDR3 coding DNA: TGTGCCAGCAGTCCGGGACAGGAAGATGGCTACACCTTC.

The CDR3 nucleotides are TGTGCCAGCAGCTTCTGGACAGGTCGGCTGGACACTGAAGCTTTCTTT. Its translation is CASSFWTGRLDTEAFF. This sequence joins TRBV5-6 and TRBJ1-1; 7 bases agree with TRBD1. This CDR3 is 16 amino acids long. The V gene's germline CDR1 is SGHDT and CDR2 YYEEEE. Trimming removed 2 bases from V and 3 bases from J; junction bases left unmatched: 10.

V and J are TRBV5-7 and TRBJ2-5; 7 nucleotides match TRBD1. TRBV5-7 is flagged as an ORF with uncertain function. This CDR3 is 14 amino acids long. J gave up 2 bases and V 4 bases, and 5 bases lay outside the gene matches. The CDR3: CASSPGTEQETQYF. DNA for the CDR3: TGTGCCAGCAGCCCTGGGACAGAGCAAGAGACCCAGTACTTC.

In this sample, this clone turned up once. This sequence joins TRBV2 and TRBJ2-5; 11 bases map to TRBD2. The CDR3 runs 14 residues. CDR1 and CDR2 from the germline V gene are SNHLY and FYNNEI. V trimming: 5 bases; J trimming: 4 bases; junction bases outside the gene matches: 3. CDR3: CASSLAGGRETQYF. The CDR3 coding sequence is TGTGCCAGCAGTTTAGCGGGGGGGCGAGAGACCCAGTACTTC.

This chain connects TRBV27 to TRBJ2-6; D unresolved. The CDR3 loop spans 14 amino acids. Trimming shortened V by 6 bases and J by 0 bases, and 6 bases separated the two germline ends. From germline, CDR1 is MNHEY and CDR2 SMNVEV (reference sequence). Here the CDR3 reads CASSELSGANVLTF. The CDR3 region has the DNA TGTGCCAGCAGCGAACTCTCTGGGGCCAACGTCCTGACTTTC.

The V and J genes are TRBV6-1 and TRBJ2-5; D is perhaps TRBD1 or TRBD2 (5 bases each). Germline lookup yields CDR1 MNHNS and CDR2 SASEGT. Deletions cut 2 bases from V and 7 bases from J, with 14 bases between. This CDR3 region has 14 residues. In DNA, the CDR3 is TGTGCCAGCAGTGAAAGAATTTGGGACGGGACCCAGTACTTC. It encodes CASSERIWDGTQYF.

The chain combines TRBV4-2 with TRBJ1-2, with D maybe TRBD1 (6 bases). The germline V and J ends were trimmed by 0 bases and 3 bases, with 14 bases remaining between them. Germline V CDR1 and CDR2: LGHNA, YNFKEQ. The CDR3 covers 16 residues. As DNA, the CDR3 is TGTGCCAGCAGCCAAGATAAGAGGGGGGGGGACTATGGCTACACCTTC. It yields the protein CASSQDKRGGDYGYTF.

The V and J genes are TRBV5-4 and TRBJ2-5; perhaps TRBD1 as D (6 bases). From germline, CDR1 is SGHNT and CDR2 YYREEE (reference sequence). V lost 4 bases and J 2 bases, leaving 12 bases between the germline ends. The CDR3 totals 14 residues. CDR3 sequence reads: CASSPTGIQETQYF. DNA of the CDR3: TGTGCCAGCAGCCCTACAGGGATACAAGAGACCCAGTACTTC.

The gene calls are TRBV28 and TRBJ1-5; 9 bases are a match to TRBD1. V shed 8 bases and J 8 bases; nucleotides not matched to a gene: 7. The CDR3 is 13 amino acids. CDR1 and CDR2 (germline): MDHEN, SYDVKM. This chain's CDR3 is CASRGTGRKPQHF. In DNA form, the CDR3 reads TGTGCCAGCCGGGGGACAGGGAGGAAGCCCCAGCATTTT. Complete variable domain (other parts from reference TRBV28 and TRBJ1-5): DVKVTQSSRYLVKRTGEKVFLECVQDMDHENMFWYRQDPGLGLRLIYFSYDVKMKEKGDIPEGYSVSREKKERFSLILESASTNQTSMYLCASRGTGRKPQHFGDGTRLSIL.

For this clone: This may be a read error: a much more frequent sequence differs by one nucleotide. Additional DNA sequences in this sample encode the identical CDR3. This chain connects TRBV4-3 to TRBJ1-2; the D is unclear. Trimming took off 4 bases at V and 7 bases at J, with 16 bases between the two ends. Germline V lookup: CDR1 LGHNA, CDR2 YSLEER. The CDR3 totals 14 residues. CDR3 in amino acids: CASSPREGYGGYTF. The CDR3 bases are TGCGCCAGCAGCCCCCGAGAAGGATATGGTGGCTACACCTTC.

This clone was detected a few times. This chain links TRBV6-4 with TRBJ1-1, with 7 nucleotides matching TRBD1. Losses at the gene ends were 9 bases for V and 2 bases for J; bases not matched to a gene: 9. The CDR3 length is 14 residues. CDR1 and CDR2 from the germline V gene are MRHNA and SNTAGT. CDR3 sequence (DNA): TGTGCCAGAAGGGGGCGGGTGGGTAACACTGAAGCTTTCTTT. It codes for CARRGRVGNTEAFF.

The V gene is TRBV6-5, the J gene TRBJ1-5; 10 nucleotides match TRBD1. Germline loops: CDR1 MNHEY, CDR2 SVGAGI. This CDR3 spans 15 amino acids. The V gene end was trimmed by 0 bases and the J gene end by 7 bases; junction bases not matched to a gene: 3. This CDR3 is CASSYSRTGGQPQHF. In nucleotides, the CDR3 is TGTGCCAGCAGTTACTCGAGGACAGGGGGACAGCCCCAGCATTTT.